Listed below are T cell receptor beta chains from one sample, sequenced in a study of cytomegalovirus exposure and HLA in healthy donors. Generated by immunoSEQ multiplex PCR, the TCRdb table keeps only in-frame clones and is missing some. This sample has approximately 120,000 clones, with 76% found just once. Sequenced input: PBMCs. Every receptor here comes from a man between 50 and 59 years old in good health and CMV-seronegative. Both conserved end residues are part of each CDR3. The D gene is left open where the match is weak. Rows may omit the clone size; those that give it use once, few, many or a size class.

d_call clone_size j_call v_call cdr3_aa cdr3_nt
TRBD1 NA TRBJ1-2 TRBV7-6 CASSPPRDRLNYGYTF TGTGCCAGCAGCCCCCCACGGGACAGACTTAACTATGGCTATACCTTC
NA NA TRBJ2-2 TRBV19 CASSIGQRTGELFF TGTGCCAGTAGTATAGGACAACGCACCGGGGAGCTGTTTTTT
TRBD1 NA TRBJ1-1 TRBV6-5 CASRIPGQGPTEAFF TGTGCCAGCAGGATCCCGGGACAGGGGCCCACTGAAGCTTTCTTT
NA NA TRBJ2-1 TRBV4-2 CASSQVGQPGAQFF TGTGCCAGCAGCCAAGTTGGACAGCCTGGGGCCCAGTTCTTC
NA NA TRBJ2-5 TRBV9 CASSVAGALQETQYF TGTGCCAGCAGCGTAGCCGGAGCCCTCCAAGAGACCCAGTACTTC
TRBD1 NA TRBJ2-7 TRBV7-2 CASSLVAQGATYEQYF TGTGCCAGCAGCTTAGTGGCTCAGGGGGCAACCTACGAGCAGTACTTC
NA once TRBJ2-3 TRBV9 CASSPTSAPSTDTQYF TGTGCCAGCAGTCCTACCTCCGCACCTAGCACAGATACGCAGTATTTT
NA NA TRBJ1-4 TRBV15 CATSREIRGNEKLFF TGTGCCACCAGCAGGGAGATACGGGGTAATGAAAAACTGTTTTTT
NA few TRBJ1-1 TRBV7-9 CASSPSRYGTEAFF TGTGCCAGCAGCCCCTCCAGGTATGGCACTGAAGCTTTCTTT
NA NA TRBJ1-2 TRBV7-2 CASSLGPGDDGYTF TGTGCCAGCAGCTTAGGTCCAGGGGACGATGGCTACACCTTC
NA NA TRBJ2-3 TRBV28 CASSPWTASETDTQYF TGTGCCAGCAGCCCCTGGACAGCTAGTGAGACAGATACGCAGTATTTT
NA NA TRBJ1-1 TRBV4-1 CASSQYPGNTEAFF TGCGCCAGCAGCCAATATCCAGGGAACACTGAAGCTTTCTTT
NA NA TRBJ1-1 TRBV7-9 CASSPPTVIGEAFF TGTGCCAGCAGCCCGCCCACCGTGATCGGGGAAGCTTTCTTT
NA few TRBJ1-1 TRBV29-1 CSVVGYTEAFF TGCAGCGTTGTGGGCTACACTGAAGCTTTCTTT
TRBD1 few TRBJ2-5 TRBV27 CACQLTGGQETQYF TGTGCCTGCCAACTGACAGGGGGTCAAGAGACCCAGTACTTC
NA NA TRBJ2-7 TRBV7-9 CSSNLDSSYEQYF TGTTCCAGCAACTTGGACAGCTCCTACGAGCAGTACTTC
NA NA TRBJ2-5 TRBV4-3 CASSQAFQEVETQYF TGCGCCAGCAGCCAAGCCTTTCAGGAGGTGGAGACCCAGTACTTC
TRBD1 NA TRBJ1-3 TRBV2 CASRLETGGGYTIYF TGTGCCAGCAGGCTCGAGACAGGGGGCGGATACACCATATATTTT
TRBD2 few TRBJ2-5 TRBV6-1 CASRDPSGAGETQYF TGTGCCAGCAGGGACCCTAGCGGAGCGGGAGAGACCCAGTACTTC
NA NA TRBJ1-6 TRBV6-5 CASSYTEGLGSSPLHF TGTGCCAGCAGTTACACGGAGGGTCTCGGATCCTCACCCCTCCACTTT
NA few TRBJ2-1 TRBV7-7 CASSPLGTYNEEQFF TGTGCCAGCAGCCCCCTGGGGACTTACAATGAAGAGCAGTTCTTC
TRBD1 NA TRBJ1-1 TRBV5-4 CASSLVGTDTEAFF TGTGCCAGCAGCTTGGTCGGGACAGACACTGAAGCTTTCTTT
NA NA TRBJ2-3 TRBV20-1 CSALSNTQYF TGCAGTGCTTTGAGTAATACGCAGTATTTT
NA NA TRBJ1-2 TRBV14 CASSQDRRAGYGYTF TGTGCCAGCAGCCAAGATCGCAGGGCCGGCTATGGCTACACCTTC
TRBD1 NA TRBJ1-1 TRBV7-7 CVRDRALNTEAFF TGTGTTAGGGACAGGGCCTTGAACACTGAAGCTTTCTTT
NA NA TRBJ1-6 TRBV5-1 CASSEDTSYNSPLHF TGCGCCAGCAGCGAGGACACCTCCTATAATTCACCCCTCCACTTT
NA NA TRBJ2-3 TRBV7-2 CASSLAWGLDADTQYF TGTGCCAGCAGCTTAGCGTGGGGGCTCGATGCAGATACGCAGTATTTT
NA NA TRBJ2-7 TRBV5-1 CASSTPGTSSYEQYF TGCGCCAGCAGCACCCCCGGGACAAGCTCCTACGAGCAGTACTTC
NA NA TRBJ2-7 TRBV7-6 CASSLDSGDYEQYF TGTGCCAGCAGCTTAGATTCAGGGGACTACGAGCAGTACTTC
NA NA TRBJ1-1 TRBV28 CASSLPAEVTEAFF TGTGCCAGCAGTCTCCCGGCAGAGGTGACTGAAGCTTTCTTT
NA NA TRBJ2-2 TRBV6-4 CASSDLANTGELFF TGTGCCAGCAGTGACCTTGCGAACACCGGGGAGCTGTTTTTT
TRBD1 NA TRBJ1-4 TRBV2 CASSVRPGGEKLFF TGTGCCAGCAGTGTCAGGCCAGGGGGGGAAAAACTGTTTTTT
NA NA TRBJ1-2 TRBV18 CASSPGQGIDYGYTF TGTGCCAGCTCACCGGGGCAGGGGATCGACTATGGCTACACCTTC
TRBD2 few TRBJ2-3 TRBV6-1 CAGTVAGGPTDTQYF TGTGCCGGCACAGTAGCGGGGGGGCCGACAGATACGCAGTATTTT
NA NA TRBJ2-5 TRBV7-7 CASSPGPRRETQYF TGTGCCAGCAGCCCTGGGCCAAGACGAGAGACCCAGTACTTC
NA NA TRBJ1-3 TRBV6-5 CASTRDSSSGNTIYF TGTGCCAGCACCCGGGACTCAAGCTCTGGAAACACCATATATTTT
NA NA TRBJ1-1 TRBV27 CASSLRGMNTEAFF TGTGCCAGCAGTTTAAGGGGCATGAACACTGAAGCTTTCTTT
TRBD1 NA TRBJ2-5 TRBV6-1 CASSERATGETQYF TGTGCCAGCAGTGAAAGGGCGACAGGGGAGACCCAGTACTTC
NA once TRBJ2-1 TRBV6-4 CASSPGIQSEQFF TGTGCCAGCAGCCCGGGAATACAATCTGAGCAGTTCTTC
TRBD1 NA TRBJ1-5 TRBV15 CATSSRGQNNQPQHF TGTGCCACCAGCAGTCGGGGACAGAACAATCAGCCCCAGCATTTT
NA once TRBJ2-5 TRBV15 CATSTNRWAGQETQYF TGTGCCACCAGCACGAACCGTTGGGCAGGCCAGGAGACCCAGTACTTC
NA NA TRBJ1-2 TRBV18 CASSPPGAPNYGYTF TGTGCCAGCTCACCACCAGGGGCGCCCAACTATGGCTACACCTTC
TRBD1 NA TRBJ1-6 TRBV25-1 CASSEYPQGAESPLHF TGTGCCAGCAGTGAATATCCTCAGGGGGCGGAATCACCCCTCCACTTT
TRBD1 NA TRBJ2-3 TRBV5-5 CASSSRDRRETDTQYF TGTGCCAGCAGCTCTAGGGACAGGCGAGAGACAGATACGCAGTATTTT
NA once TRBJ1-1 TRBV9 CASSVAGVTTEAFF TGTGCCAGCAGCGTAGCCGGGGTTACCACTGAAGCTTTCTTT
TRBD1 NA TRBJ2-5 TRBV5-1 CASSPVGTAVGEQYF TGCGCCAGCAGCCCGGTGGGGACAGCAGTGGGGGAGCAGTACTTC
NA NA TRBJ2-5 TRBV7-2 CASSAGLEETQYF TGTGCCAGCAGCGCGGGACTGGAAGAGACCCAGTACTTC
NA NA TRBJ1-1 TRBV13 CASSLSSDTEAFF TGTGCCAGCAGCTTAAGTAGTGACACTGAAGCTTTCTTT
TRBD1 NA TRBJ1-1 TRBV4-1 CASSQVNRDRGNTEAFF TGCGCCAGCAGCCAAGTTAACCGGGACAGGGGGAACACTGAAGCTTTCTTT
TRBD1 NA TRBJ2-6 TRBV11-2 CASRDRGRVSSGWANVLTF TGTGCCAGCCGGGACAGGGGGCGCGTCAGCAGTGGCTGGGCCAACGTCCTGACTTTC
NA NA TRBJ2-5 TRBV7-9 CASSLADSRETQYF TGTGCCAGCAGCTTAGCGGACAGCCGGGAGACCCAGTACTTC
TRBD1 once TRBJ2-3 TRBV6-5 CASRQTGADTQYF TGTGCCAGCAGGCAGACAGGGGCAGATACGCAGTATTTT
TRBD2 NA TRBJ2-5 TRBV5-1 CASSLRVAGGQETQYF TGCGCCAGCAGCTTGAGGGTAGCGGGGGGCCAAGAGACCCAGTACTTC
TRBD1 NA TRBJ1-2 TRBV5-4 CASSPEGQGGGYTF TGTGCCAGCAGCCCAGAGGGACAGGGGGGAGGCTACACCTTC
NA NA TRBJ1-1 TRBV10-3 CAATPSQTYTNTEAFF TGTGCCGCAACTCCGAGCCAGACATACACGAACACTGAAGCTTTCTTT
TRBD1 NA TRBJ2-2 TRBV18 CASSPGTDSNTGELFF TGTGCCAGCTCCCCCGGGACAGATTCGAACACCGGGGAGCTGTTTTTT
NA NA TRBJ1-5 TRBV30 CAWSVGRSQPQHF TGTGCCTGGAGTGTTGGTAGGAGCCAGCCCCAGCATTTT
NA NA TRBJ1-2 TRBV6-1 CASKNRGDGYTF TGTGCCAGCAAAAACCGGGGGGATGGCTACACCTTC
TRBD2 NA TRBJ2-5 TRBV7-2 CASSLQVSGETQYF TGTGCCAGCAGCTTACAGGTTAGCGGGGAGACCCAGTACTTC
NA NA TRBJ1-1 TRBV11-3 CASSLNTNTEAFF TGTGCCAGCAGCTTAAACACGAACACTGAAGCTTTCTTT